The sequence of this TCR beta chain was determined in a study of tumor-infiltrating lymphocytes in primary liver carcinoma. Co-extracted RNA and DNA came from approximately 20-30 mg of unsorted bulk tissue. TCR beta cDNA was prepared out of around 460 ng total RNA by means of a constant-region primer. Library construction for TCR beta comprised three nested multiplex PCR rounds performed with slightly modified ARM-PCR. A C-beta reverse primer and TRBV1-TRBV30 forward primers served in each of the first two PCR rounds, at approximately 10 cycles apiece. TCRdb ran MiXCR on the multiplex PCR reads and lists one entry per CDR3 protein. The data hold roughly 70,000 distinct CDR3 sequences, with about three quarters observed a single time. The CDR3 totals 15 residues. From germline, CDR1 is MNHNY and CDR2 SVGAGI (reference sequence). V lost 6 bases, J lost 5 bases, and 12 bases stayed unmatched. This clonotype came up many times.

Sequencing was performed on liver tumor tissue from sampling region 4. Indicated subset: tumor region T4, right-lateral pole. The clonotype was recovered from a man aged 40-55 years with primary liver carcinoma and hepatitis B virus infection. V is TRBV6-6 and J is TRBJ1-1; 7 nucleotides align to TRBD1. In nucleotides, the CDR3 is TGTGCCAGCAGACCCTATACAGGGGATCTTACTGAAGCTTTCTTT. Encoded protein: CASRPYTGDLTEAFF.